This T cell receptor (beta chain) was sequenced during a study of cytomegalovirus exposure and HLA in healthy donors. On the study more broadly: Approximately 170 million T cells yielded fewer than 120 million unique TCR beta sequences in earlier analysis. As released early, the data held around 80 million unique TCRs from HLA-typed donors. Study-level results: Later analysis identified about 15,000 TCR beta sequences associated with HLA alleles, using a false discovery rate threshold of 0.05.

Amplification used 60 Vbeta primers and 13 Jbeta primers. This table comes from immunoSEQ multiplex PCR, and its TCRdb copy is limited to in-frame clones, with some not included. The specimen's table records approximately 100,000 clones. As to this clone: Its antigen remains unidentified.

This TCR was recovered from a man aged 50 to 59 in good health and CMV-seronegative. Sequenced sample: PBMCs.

Here the CDR3 DNA reads TGCGCCAGCAGCTTGGGGGACAGGGGAGATTATGAAAAACTGTTTTTT. Amino acids: CASSLGDRGDYEKLFF. The chain joins TRBV5-1 to TRBJ1-4, with 10 bases fitting TRBD1. Germline CDR1 and CDR2: SGHRS and YFSETQ. The CDR3 totals 16 residues. The trim removed 0 bases at V and 6 bases at J, leaving 5 bases unmatched.